This T cell receptor (beta chain) was sequenced in a study of Ad26.COV2.S vaccination and SARS-CoV-2 variants. The study's findings and limits: From the TCR breadth and depth analyses, total T cell responses may have been underestimated.

After removal of 4 bases from V and 3 bases from J, the junction contained 2 bases not matched to a gene. The CDR3 length is 16 residues. Germline V gene lookup returns CDR1 LGHNA and CDR2 YSLEER. Produced via immunoSEQ multiplex PCR; TCRdb's table is partial and in-frame only. The data hold about 350,000 clones, with about 92% observed a single time. About this clone: The antigen is not known.

The chain carries TRBV4-3 and TRBJ2-1; 14 bases are shared with TRBD2. The TCR sequence derives from a human donor who had recovered from COVID-19. The sample was peripheral blood, taken after recovery from COVID-19. The CDR3, as DNA: TGCGCCAGCAGCCCGGGACTAGCGGGAGACTACAATGAGCAGTTCTTC. Translation: CASSPGLAGDYNEQFF.